Listed here are 21 T cell receptor beta chains from one sample, sequenced in a study of PD-L1 blockade in urothelial cancer. The data were produced by immunoSEQ multiplex PCR, yet TCRdb's version contains in-frame clones alone and is incomplete. The table includes some 35,000 clones, approximately 83% detected once. Material: PBMCs, obtained around atezolizumab (anti-PD-L1) treatment. The origin of the receptors is a man between 60 and 75 years old with urothelial cancer.

The chain employs TRBV30 and TRBJ1-2, with a possible D match to TRBD1 (6 bases). CDR3 length equals 15 residues. V lost 0 bases, J lost 3 bases, and 14 bases lay in between. The germline CDR1 and CDR2 sequences are GTSNPN and SVGIG (reference sequence). The CDR3, as DNA: TGTGCCTGGAGTGTAGGCCAGGGGTTGGACTATGGCTACACCTTC. Amino acid sequence: CAWSVGQGLDYGYTF.

This chain links TRBV19 with TRBJ2-7; 8 bases map to TRBD2. The CDR3 sequence is 15 residues long. The germline gives CDR1 LNHDA, CDR2 SQIVND (reference sequence). The junction had 11 bases not matched to a gene; V was cut back by 3 bases and J by 7 bases. The CDR3 loop is CASSIVYGGAWEQYF. The CDR3 DNA is TGTGCCAGTAGTATCGTTTACGGGGGGGCTTGGGAGCAGTACTTC.

This chain uses TRBV11-2 with TRBJ1-5; 11 bases are a match to TRBD1. The V gene end was trimmed by 5 bases and the J gene end by 1 base; junction bases not matched to a gene: 1. There are 15 residues in the CDR3. The germline gives CDR1 SGHAT, CDR2 FQNNGV. The CDR3: CASSRDRGSNQPQHF. The CDR3 DNA reads TGTGCCAGCAGCCGGGACAGGGGGAGCAATCAGCCCCAGCATTTT. Full variable domain (rest looked up from reference TRBV11-2 and TRBJ1-5): EAGVAQSPRYKIIEKRQSVAFWCNPISGHATLYWYQQILGQGPKLLIQFQNNGVVDDSQLPKDRFSAERLKGVDSTLKIQPAKLEDSAVYLCASSRDRGSNQPQHFGDGTRLSIL.

The chain employs TRBV6-5 and TRBJ2-1, with TRBD2 matching over 7 bases. Trimming removed 6 bases from V and 7 bases from J; junction bases left unmatched: 9. Germline CDR1 MNHEY, CDR2 SVGAGI. This CDR3 comprises 14 residues. The CDR3 DNA sequence: TGTGCCAGCAGGCCCTTCGGCGGGGGAAATGAGCAGTTCTTC. This translates into CASRPFGGGNEQFF.

The chain employs TRBV28 and TRBJ1-1, with D perhaps TRBD1 (5 bases). The CDR3 contains 14 residues. V dropped 3 bases and J dropped 3 bases, with 11 bases sitting between them. In germline, CDR1 is MDHEN, CDR2 SYDVKM. The CDR3 is CASSFWGGDTEAFF. For the CDR3, the DNA is TGTGCCAGCAGTTTTTGGGGGGGAGACACTGAAGCTTTCTTT.

The chain recombines TRBV7-6 with TRBJ1-5, with 9 bases identical to TRBD1. The CDR3 is 15 amino acids. Germline CDR1 is SGHVS and CDR2 is FNYEAQ. V trimming: 4 bases; J trimming: 4 bases; junction bases outside the gene matches: 5. The CDR3 DNA reads as TGTGCCAGCAGCTCTAGGGACAGGGAAAATCAGCCCCAGCATTTT. Its protein is CASSSRDRENQPQHF.

This rearrangement joins TRBV1 to TRBJ2-3; the table gives TRBD2 as D, unverified against the DNA. TRBV1 constitutes a pseudogene. The CDR3 spans 14 residues. CDR3 in amino acids: CTSSQEPPEVTQYF. CDR3 in DNA: TGCACCAGCAGCCAGGAGCCTCCGGAGGTGACGCAGTATTTT.

V and J are TRBV28 and TRBJ2-3; TRBD1 might be the D (5 bases). V was trimmed by 2 bases and J by 5 bases, leaving 8 bases between them. The CDR3 length is 13 residues. Germline lookup yields CDR1 MDHEN and CDR2 SYDVKM. The CDR3 loop is CASSLVRGDTQYF. DNA for the CDR3: TGTGCCAGCAGTTTAGTTAGGGGAGATACGCAGTATTTT. Based on the CDR3 plus reference TRBV28 and TRBJ2-3, the full variable domain is DVKVTQSSRYLVKRTGEKVFLECVQDMDHENMFWYRQDPGLGLRLIYFSYDVKMKEKGDIPEGYSVSREKKERFSLILESASTNQTSMYLCASSLVRGDTQYFGPGTRLTVL.

The chain's CDR3 is CASSEDRVSYEQYF. The CDR3 region has the DNA TGTGCCAGCAGCGAAGACAGGGTCTCCTACGAGCAGTACTTC. The chain carries TRBV11-2 and TRBJ2-7, with 7 bases lining up with TRBD1. In germline, CDR1 is SGHAT, CDR2 FQNNGV. V lost 5 bases to trimming and J lost 0 bases; unmatched junction nucleotides: 4. This CDR3 comprises 14 residues.

This rearrangement joins TRBV2 to TRBJ2-7; 10 nucleotides match TRBD1. Germline CDR1 is SNHLY and CDR2 is FYNNEI. V was pared by 4 bases and J by 5 bases, with 2 bases of the junction left unmatched. The length of the CDR3 is 13 residues. The CDR3 DNA follows: TGTGCCAGCAGTGGGGACAGGGGAAACGAGCAGTACTTC. Translation: CASSGDRGNEQYF.

J is TRBJ2-5 and V is TRBV19; 8 positions agree with TRBD1. Germline V gene sequence: CDR1 LNHDA, CDR2 SQIVND (reference sequence). The CDR3 spans 15 residues. The V segment lost 5 bases and the J segment 10 bases; nucleotides outside the gene matches: 15. CDR3 region: CASSVRGTGPSGQYF. The CDR3 DNA reads TGTGCCAGTAGTGTAAGAGGGACAGGACCATCGGGCCAGTACTTC.

This clone was observed a handful of times. This chain links TRBV11-2 with TRBJ1-2, with 9 bases that match TRBD1. The CDR3 consists of 15 residues. Trimming at V came to 2 bases and at J to 4 bases, leaving 5 bases not matched to a gene. Germline loops: CDR1 SGHAT, CDR2 FQNNGV. This CDR3 is CASSLNRGQGYGYTF. CDR3 DNA: TGTGCCAGCAGCTTAAACAGGGGGCAGGGCTATGGCTACACCTTC.

The genes are TRBV10-3 and TRBJ2-3, with 8 bases fitting TRBD1. Germline V gene data show CDR1 as ENHRY and CDR2 as SYGVKD. The CDR3 spans 16 residues. The V and J ends lost 5 bases and 1 base, in that order; junction bases with no gene match: 8. Here the CDR3 reads CAISTGQGRGTDTQYF. CDR3 nucleotides: TGTGCCATCAGTACAGGACAGGGACGTGGCACAGATACGCAGTATTTT.

The chain carries TRBV5-1 and TRBJ1-1; D is unclear. The germline V and J ends were trimmed by 2 bases and 6 bases, with 11 bases remaining between them. There are 13 residues in the CDR3. Per germline, CDR1 SGHRS and CDR2 YFSETQ. The chain's CDR3 is CASSLRGSAEAFF. In DNA form, the CDR3 reads TGCGCCAGCAGCTTACGCGGGAGTGCTGAAGCTTTCTTT.

The chain is built from TRBV10-3 and TRBJ2-7; TRBD2 agrees at 7 bases. CDR1 ENHRY and CDR2 SYGVKD come from the germline V gene. V was pared by 6 bases and J by 4 bases, with 15 bases of the junction left unmatched. The CDR3 runs to 16 residues. CDR3 residues: CAIREGAGSSFYEQYF. DNA for the CDR3: TGTGCCATCAGGGAGGGAGCGGGGTCTTCCTTTTACGAGCAGTACTTC.

As regards this clone: The same CDR3 also results from other DNA sequences found in this sample. The rearrangement uses TRBV11-2 and TRBJ1-2; D is possibly TRBD1 (5 bases). The CDR3 consists of 12 residues. The V end was cut by 2 bases, the J end by 8 bases, with 9 bases between. Germline CDR1 SGHAT, CDR2 FQNNGV. CDR3 region: CASSLSGDGYTF. CDR3 DNA sequence: TGTGCCAGCAGCTTATCGGGGGACGGCTACACCTTC.

This clone was recorded once. This rearrangement joins TRBV28 to TRBJ2-7; D is perhaps TRBD1 (6 bases). Germline V gene data show CDR1 as MDHEN and CDR2 as SYDVKM. V was clipped by 7 bases and J by 4 bases, with 14 bases between them. This CDR3 is 13 amino acids long. The CDR3 here is CASTRAGAYEQYF. The CDR3 DNA is TGTGCCAGCACACGGGCAGGGGCTTACGAGCAGTACTTC.

In this sample, this clone turned up a few times. This rearrangement joins TRBV28 to TRBJ1-1; D not certain. The V gene's germline CDR1 is MDHEN and CDR2 SYDVKM. The CDR3 has 13 residues. The germline V and J ends were trimmed by 3 bases and 1 base, with 6 bases remaining between them. The chain's CDR3 is CASSFSGNTEAFF. In DNA, the CDR3 is TGTGCCAGCAGTTTCTCGGGGAACACTGAAGCTTTCTTT.

The chain links TRBV7-9 to TRBJ1-1, with 9 bases aligning to TRBD1. The CDR3 runs to 14 residues. V lost 4 bases to trimming and J lost 5 bases; unmatched junction nucleotides: 5. The germline CDR1 and CDR2 sequences are SEHNR and FQNEAQ (reference sequence). The CDR3 spells CASSSTGGRTEAFF. In nucleotides, the CDR3 is TGTGCCAGCAGCTCCACAGGGGGCAGAACTGAAGCTTTCTTT.

This clone has a handful of counts. V gene TRBV5-1 combines with J gene TRBJ1-4; 8 nucleotides agree with TRBD1. CDR3 length: 15 residues. The germline gives CDR1 SGHRS, CDR2 YFSETQ. The junction had 5 bases not matched to a gene; V was cut back by 2 bases and J by 5 bases. The DNA of the CDR3 is TGCGCCAGCAGCTTTCAGGGGGCCAAAAATGAAAAACTGTTTTTT. Residues: CASSFQGAKNEKLFF.

The rearrangement links TRBV29-1 to TRBJ2-3; TRBD1 aligns across 8 bases. The CDR3 covers 12 residues. The germline CDR1 and CDR2 sequences are SQVTM and ANQGSEA. With 6 bases clipped from V and 5 bases from J, the junction kept 4 bases outside the gene matches. CDR3 DNA sequence: TGCAGCGTCGTACAGGGGGGAGATACGCAGTATTTT. Protein: CSVVQGGDTQYF.